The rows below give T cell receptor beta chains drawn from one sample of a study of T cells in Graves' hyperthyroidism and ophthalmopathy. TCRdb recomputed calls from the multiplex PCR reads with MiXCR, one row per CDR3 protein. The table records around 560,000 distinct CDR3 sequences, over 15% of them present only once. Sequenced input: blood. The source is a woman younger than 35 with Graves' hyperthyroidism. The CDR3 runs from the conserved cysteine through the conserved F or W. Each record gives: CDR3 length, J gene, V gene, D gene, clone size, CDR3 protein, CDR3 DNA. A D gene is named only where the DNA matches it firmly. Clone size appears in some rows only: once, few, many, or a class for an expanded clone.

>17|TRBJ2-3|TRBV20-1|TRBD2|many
CSARDLRLAGRTDTQYF
TGCAGTGCTAGAGATCTCCGACTAGCGGGACGCACAGATACGCAGTATTTT
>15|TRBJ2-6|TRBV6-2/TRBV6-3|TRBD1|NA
CASSGTASGANVLTF
TGTGCCAGCAGCGGGACAGCCTCTGGGGCCAACGTCCTGACTTTC
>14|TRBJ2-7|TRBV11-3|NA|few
CASARGPVSYEQYF
TGTGCCAGCGCCCGGGGACCCGTCTCCTACGAGCAGTACTTC
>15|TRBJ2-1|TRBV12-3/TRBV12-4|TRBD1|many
CASSLWTGVYNEQFF
TGTGCCAGCAGTTTATGGACAGGGGTTTACAATGAGCAGTTCTTC
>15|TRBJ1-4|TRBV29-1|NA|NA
CSVRWGLSTNEKLFF
TGCAGCGTGAGATGGGGACTCTCAACTAATGAAAAACTGTTTTTT
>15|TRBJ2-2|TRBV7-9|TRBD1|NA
CASSSTGENTGELFF
TGTGCCAGCAGCTCGACAGGGGAGAACACCGGGGAGCTGTTTTTT
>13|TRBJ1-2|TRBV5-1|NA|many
CASSPGPDYGYTF
TGCGCCAGCAGCCCAGGACCGGACTATGGCTACACCTTC
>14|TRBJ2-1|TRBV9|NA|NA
CASSVDSNYNEQFF
TGTGCCAGCAGCGTAGATTCCAACTACAATGAGCAGTTCTTC
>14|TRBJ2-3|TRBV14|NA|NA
CASSRPADESSQYF
TGTGCCAGCAGCCGCCCCGCGGACGAGTCATCGCAGTATTTT
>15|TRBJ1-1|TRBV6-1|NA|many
CASSVMLGGETEAFF
TGTGCCAGCAGTGTTATGCTGGGGGGCGAGACTGAAGCTTTCTTT
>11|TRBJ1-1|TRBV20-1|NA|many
CSAEWGAITFF
TGCAGTGCGGAGTGGGGGGCAATAACTTTCTTT
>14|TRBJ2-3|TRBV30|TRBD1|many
CAWSSGGGTDTQYF
TGTGCCTGGAGCTCAGGGGGAGGCACAGATACGCAGTATTTT
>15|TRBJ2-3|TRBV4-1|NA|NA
CASRGGLDLTDTQYF
TGCGCCAGCAGAGGGGGGCTCGACCTCACAGATACGCAGTATTTT
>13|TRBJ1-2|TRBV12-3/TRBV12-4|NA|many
CASSPRQSYGYTF
TGTGCCAGCAGTCCCCGACAGAGCTATGGCTACACCTTC
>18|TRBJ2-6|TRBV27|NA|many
CASSPLQGGGSGANVLTF
TGTGCCAGCAGTCCCCTTCAGGGAGGTGGATCTGGGGCCAACGTCCTGACTTTC
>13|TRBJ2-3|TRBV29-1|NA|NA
CSVDKRGRSKQYF
TGCAGCGTTGATAAACGGGGCCGTAGTAAGCAGTATTTT
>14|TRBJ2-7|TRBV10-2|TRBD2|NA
CASSVGGRPGEQYF
TGCGCCAGCAGTGTTGGCGGGAGGCCGGGGGAGCAGTACTTC
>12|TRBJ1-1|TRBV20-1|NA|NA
CSARPDSTEAFF
TGCAGTGCCAGACCAGATTCTACTGAAGCTTTCTTT
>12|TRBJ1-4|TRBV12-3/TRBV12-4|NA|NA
CASSFLDEKLFF
TGTGCCAGCAGTTTTCTCGATGAAAAACTGTTTTTT
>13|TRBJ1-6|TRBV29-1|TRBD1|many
CSVGTGVNSPLHF
TGCAGCGTTGGGACAGGGGTGAATTCACCCCTCCACTTT
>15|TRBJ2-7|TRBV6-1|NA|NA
CASSATGTYSYEQYF
TGTGCCAGCAGCGCTACCGGGACATACTCCTACGAGCAGTACTTC
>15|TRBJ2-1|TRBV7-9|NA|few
CASSLSQLDYNEQFF
TGTGCCAGCAGCTTATCCCAACTAGACTACAATGAGCAGTTCTTC
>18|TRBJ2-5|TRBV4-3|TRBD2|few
CASSLLPRLAGAQETQYF
TGCGCCAGCAGCCTCCTCCCCAGGCTAGCGGGGGCCCAAGAGACCCAGTACTTC
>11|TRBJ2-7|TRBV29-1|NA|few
CSVALAYEQYF
TGCAGCGTTGCGTTGGCCTACGAGCAGTACTTC
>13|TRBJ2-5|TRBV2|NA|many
CASSEEGRGAQYF
TGTGCCAGCAGTGAAGAGGGTCGAGGGGCCCAGTACTTC
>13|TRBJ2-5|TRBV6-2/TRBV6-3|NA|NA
CASSYPHQETQYF
TGTGCCAGCAGTTACCCTCACCAAGAGACCCAGTACTTC
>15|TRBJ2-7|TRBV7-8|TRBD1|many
CASSLMGQGISEQYF
TGTGCCAGCAGCTTAATGGGACAGGGGATTTCCGAGCAGTACTTC
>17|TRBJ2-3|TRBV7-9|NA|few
CASSLEMVAQSTDTQYF
TGTGCCAGCAGCTTAGAGATGGTAGCGCAGAGCACAGATACGCAGTATTTT
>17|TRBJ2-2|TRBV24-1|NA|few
CATSDLHGQASTGELFF
TGTGCCACCAGTGATTTGCATGGGCAGGCATCTACCGGGGAGCTGTTTTTT
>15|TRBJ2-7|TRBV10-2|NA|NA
CASSDWPVGFDEQYF
TGCGCCAGCAGTGACTGGCCAGTGGGGTTCGACGAGCAGTACTTC
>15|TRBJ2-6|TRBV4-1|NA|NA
CASSQALSGANVLTF
TGCGCCAGCAGCCAAGCTCTCTCTGGGGCCAACGTCCTGACTTTC
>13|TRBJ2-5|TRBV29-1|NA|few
CSVEESIGETQYF
TGCAGCGTTGAGGAGAGTATTGGCGAGACCCAGTACTTC
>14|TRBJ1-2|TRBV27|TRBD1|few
CASSLTGQGDGYTF
TGTGCCAGCAGTTTAACTGGACAGGGAGATGGCTACACCTTC
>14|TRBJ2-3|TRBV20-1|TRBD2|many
CSGHSGRAAYTQYF
TGCAGTGGCCATAGCGGGAGGGCCGCTTATACGCAGTATTTT
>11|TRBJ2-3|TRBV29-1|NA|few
CSVVLTDTQYF
TGCAGCGTTGTTTTGACAGATACGCAGTATTTT
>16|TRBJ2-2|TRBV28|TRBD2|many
CASTAPGGANTGELFF
TGTGCCAGCACCGCCCCGGGGGGGGCGAACACCGGGGAGCTGTTTTTT
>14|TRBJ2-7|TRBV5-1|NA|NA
CASSLAAARSEQYF
TGCGCCAGCAGCTTGGCGGCAGCTAGAAGCGAGCAGTACTTC
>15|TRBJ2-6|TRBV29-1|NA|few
CSVAFYGVGANVLTF
TGCAGCGTTGCCTTTTATGGCGTTGGGGCCAACGTCCTGACTTTC
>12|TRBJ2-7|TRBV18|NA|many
CASSPEAYEQYF
TGTGCCAGCTCACCCGAAGCCTACGAGCAGTACTTC
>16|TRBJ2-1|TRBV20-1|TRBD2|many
CSARGGGAGEGNEQFF
TGCAGTGCTAGAGGAGGGGGAGCGGGAGAGGGCAATGAGCAGTTCTTC
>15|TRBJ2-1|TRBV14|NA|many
CASSQRKPVKNEQFF
TGTGCCAGCAGCCAACGAAAGCCTGTTAAGAATGAGCAGTTCTTC
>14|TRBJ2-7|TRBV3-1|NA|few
CASSYTHGSYEQYF
TGTGCCAGCAGTTACACGCATGGCAGCTACGAGCAGTACTTC
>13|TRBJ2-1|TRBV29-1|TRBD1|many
CSVEGTVYNEQFF
TGCAGCGTTGAGGGGACAGTCTACAATGAGCAGTTCTTC
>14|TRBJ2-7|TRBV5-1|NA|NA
CASSPRGSWYEQYF
TGCGCCAGCAGCCCGCGAGGGAGCTGGTACGAGCAGTACTTC
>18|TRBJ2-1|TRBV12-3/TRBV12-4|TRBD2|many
CASSFELAGVLRYNEQFF
TGTGCCAGCAGTTTTGAGCTAGCGGGAGTATTGCGCTACAATGAGCAGTTCTTC
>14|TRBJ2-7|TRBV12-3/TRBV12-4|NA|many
CASRYSEGDYEQYF
TGTGCCAGCAGATACAGCGAGGGGGACTACGAGCAGTACTTC
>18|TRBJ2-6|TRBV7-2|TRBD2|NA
CASSLMGLGGTGANVQTF
TGTGCCAGCAGCTTAATGGGACTAGGGGGTACTGGGGCCAACGTCCAGACTTTC
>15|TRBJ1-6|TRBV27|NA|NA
CASSLGQTLNSPLHF
TGTGCCAGCAGTTTAGGGCAGACCTTAAATTCACCCCTCCACTTT